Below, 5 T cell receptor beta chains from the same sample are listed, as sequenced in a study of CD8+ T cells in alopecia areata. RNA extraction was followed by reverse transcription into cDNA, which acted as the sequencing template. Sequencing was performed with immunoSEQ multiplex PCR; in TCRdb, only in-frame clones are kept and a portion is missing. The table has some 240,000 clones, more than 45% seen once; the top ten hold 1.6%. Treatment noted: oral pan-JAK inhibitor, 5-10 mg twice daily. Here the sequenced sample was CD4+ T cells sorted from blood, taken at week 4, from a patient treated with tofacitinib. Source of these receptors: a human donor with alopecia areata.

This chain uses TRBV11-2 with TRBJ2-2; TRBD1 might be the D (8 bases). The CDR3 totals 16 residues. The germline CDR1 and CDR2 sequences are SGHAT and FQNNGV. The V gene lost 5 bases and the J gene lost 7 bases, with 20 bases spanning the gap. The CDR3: CASSPRTGRGIGELFF. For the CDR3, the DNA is TGTGCCAGCAGCCCCCGGACAGGGAGGGGGATCGGGGAGCTGTTTTTT.

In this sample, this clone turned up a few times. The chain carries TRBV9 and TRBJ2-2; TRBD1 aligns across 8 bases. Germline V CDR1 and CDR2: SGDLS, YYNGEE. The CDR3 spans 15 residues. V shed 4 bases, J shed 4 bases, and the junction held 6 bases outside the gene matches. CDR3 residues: CASSLGQGSTGELFF. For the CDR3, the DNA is TGTGCCAGCAGCCTCGGACAGGGTAGCACCGGGGAGCTGTTTTTT.

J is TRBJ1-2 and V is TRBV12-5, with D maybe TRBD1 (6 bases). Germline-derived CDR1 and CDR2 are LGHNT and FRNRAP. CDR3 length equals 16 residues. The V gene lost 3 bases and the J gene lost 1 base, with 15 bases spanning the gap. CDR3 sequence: CASGFPGAPINYGYTF. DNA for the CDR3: TGTGCTAGTGGTTTCCCAGGGGCACCTATTAACTATGGCTACACCTTC.

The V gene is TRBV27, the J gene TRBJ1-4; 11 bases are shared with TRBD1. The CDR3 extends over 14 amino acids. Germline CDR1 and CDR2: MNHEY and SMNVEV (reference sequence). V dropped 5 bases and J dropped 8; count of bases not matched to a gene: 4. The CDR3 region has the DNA TGTGCCAGCAGTAGGGACAGGGGGGAAGAAAAACTGTTTTTT. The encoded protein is CASSRDRGEEKLFF.

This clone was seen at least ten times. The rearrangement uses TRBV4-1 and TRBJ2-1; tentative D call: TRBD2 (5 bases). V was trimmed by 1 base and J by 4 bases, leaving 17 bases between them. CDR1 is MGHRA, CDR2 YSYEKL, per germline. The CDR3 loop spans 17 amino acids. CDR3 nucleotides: TGCGCCAGCAGCCAAGTGGACTTGGGGATCAGGTACAATGAGCAGTTCTTC. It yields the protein CASSQVDLGIRYNEQFF.